Each of the 30 T cell receptor beta chains below was sequenced from the same sample in a study of fetal regulatory T cell absence and autoimmunity. Sequenced by immunoSEQ multiplex PCR; TCRdb stores in-frame clones only, minus some. The sample lists 95,000 to 100,000 clones; roughly 70% were seen once. The material sequenced was pancreas tissue. The receptors shown here come from a male donor with IPEX syndrome.

The chain links TRBV7-2 to TRBJ2-7; TRBD2 matches at 8 bases. The ends lost 3 bases at V and 0 bases at J; junction bases unmatched: 1. CDR1 SGHTA and CDR2 FQGNSA come from the germline V gene. This CDR3 is built from 14 residues. The CDR3 region has the DNA TGTGCCAGCAGCTTCGGGACTAGCTCCTACGAGCAGTACTTC. This translates into CASSFGTSSYEQYF.

This clone appeared once. This chain uses TRBV6-5 with TRBJ2-7, with 9 nucleotides matching TRBD1. This CDR3 has 13 residues. V shed 6 bases and J 2 bases; nucleotides not matched to a gene: 2. Germline V gene data show CDR1 as MNHEY and CDR2 as SVGAGI. CDR3 residues: CASRGTGPYEQYF. The CDR3 DNA is TGTGCCAGCAGAGGGACAGGGCCCTACGAGCAGTACTTC.

The chain joins TRBV19 to TRBJ1-2, with 7 bases aligning to TRBD1. The CDR3 runs to 15 residues. The V segment lost 4 bases and the J segment 4 bases; nucleotides outside the gene matches: 9. Germline assignment: CDR1 LNHDA and CDR2 SQIVND (reference sequence). The CDR3 DNA follows: TGTGCCAGTAGTACAGACAGGGAAGGGATCTATGGCTACACCTTC. Amino acids: CASSTDREGIYGYTF.

This clone came up a few times. The gene calls are TRBV10-3 and TRBJ1-2; D possibly corresponds to TRBD1 (5 bases). The CDR3 length is 12 residues. Germline V gene sequence: CDR1 ENHRY, CDR2 SYGVKD. Trimming stripped 10 bases from V and 7 bases from J, with 16 bases between. In DNA form, the CDR3 reads TGTGCCAAGCGCAGGGAAGACGGTGGCTACACCTTC. This codes for CAKRREDGGYTF.

The chain couples TRBV18 to TRBJ2-4, with a possible D match to TRBD1 (6 bases). Germline V gene sequence: CDR1 KGHSH, CDR2 LQKENI. Trimming pared 0 bases from V and 8 bases from J, leaving 14 bases between. The CDR3 covers 15 residues. The DNA of the CDR3 is TGTGCCAGCTCACCACCGGAAGGACAGTGGCACATTCAGTACTTC. This encodes CASSPPEGQWHIQYF.

The CDR3, as DNA: TGTGCCAGCGATGGGTATAAAAAACTGTTTTTT. It specifies CASDGYKKLFF. The chain recombines TRBV6-5 with TRBJ1-4; D is unclear. CDR1 and CDR2 from the germline V gene are MNHEY and SVGAGI. The CDR3 is 11 amino acids. Trimming stripped 8 bases from V and 9 bases from J, with 10 bases between.

This chain connects TRBV4-1 to TRBJ2-3; 10 positions agree with TRBD2. The CDR3 has 17 residues. The V gene's germline CDR1 is MGHRA and CDR2 YSYEKL. The V gene end was trimmed by 1 base and the J gene end by 5 bases; junction bases not matched to a gene: 9. CDR3 coding DNA: TGCGCCAGCAGCCAAGGTCTGGCAAGCGGGAGGGGAGATACGCAGTATTTT. Residues: CASSQGLASGRGDTQYF.

CDR3 nucleotides: TGTGCCAGCAGCTTAGGAGGGACTGGGGATACGCAGTATTTT. This translates into CASSLGGTGDTQYF. This rearrangement joins TRBV7-8 to TRBJ2-3; a possible D gene is TRBD2 (6 bases). Germline values: CDR1 SGHVS, CDR2 FQNEAQ. Trimming took 1 base from V and 6 from J, leaving 11 bases between them. The length of the CDR3 is 14 residues.

This chain links TRBV7-8 with TRBJ2-7, with D unresolved. The germline V gene encodes CDR1 SGHVS and CDR2 FQNEAQ. Trimming left V 3 bases short and J 3 bases short, with 21 bases between. CDR3 length equals 17 residues. CDR3 nucleotides: TGTGCCAGCAGCTTCTCCCTTTCTGGTCTAACCCTCTACGAGCAGTACTTC. Its translation: CASSFSLSGLTLYEQYF.

This chain links TRBV6-1 with TRBJ2-1; possibly TRBD1 for D (6 bases). This CDR3 is built from 12 residues. The germline gives CDR1 MNHNS, CDR2 SASEGT. The V gene lost 4 bases and the J gene lost 6 bases, with 7 bases spanning the gap. The CDR3 DNA is TGTGCCAGCAGTGCACAGGGCAATGAGCAGTTCTTC. Translated, it gives CASSAQGNEQFF.

The chain joins TRBV6-1 to TRBJ2-1; TRBD1 aligns across 7 bases. The germline gives CDR1 MNHNS, CDR2 SASEGT. This CDR3 spans 14 amino acids. With V trimmed by 5 bases and J by 2 bases, 3 bases remained unmatched. Here the CDR3 reads CASSSTGPYNEQFF. In DNA form, the CDR3 reads TGTGCCAGCAGTTCGACAGGGCCCTACAATGAGCAGTTCTTC.

The chain uses TRBV5-8 and TRBJ2-7; TRBD1 matches 7 bases. With V trimmed by 4 bases and J by 7 bases, 8 bases remained unmatched. CDR3 size: 13 residues. CDR1 is SGHTS, CDR2 YDEGEE, per germline. CDR3 sequence reads: CASSEGAGPEQYF. The CDR3, as DNA: TGTGCCAGCAGCGAGGGGGCCGGACCGGAGCAGTACTTC. Drawing the rest from reference TRBV5-8 and TRBJ2-7, the complete variable domain is EAGVTQSPTHLIKTRGQQATLRCSPISGHTSVYWYQQALGLGLQFLLWYDEGEERNRGNFPPRFSGRQFPNYSSELNVNALELEDSALYLCASSEGAGPEQYFGPGTRLTVT.

The chain has TRBV4-3 and TRBJ1-6; D gene uncertain. CDR3 length equals 15 residues. V dropped 1 base and J dropped 4 bases, with 8 bases sitting between them. Germline V gene data show CDR1 as LGHNA and CDR2 as YSLEER. CDR3 residues: CASSQGRQYNSPLHF. CDR3 DNA sequence: TGCGCCAGCAGCCAAGGACGGCAGTATAATTCACCCCTCCACTTT.

The V call is TRBV27, the J call TRBJ1-5; D gene ambiguous. Germline V gives CDR1 MNHEY, CDR2 SMNVEV (reference sequence). V was trimmed by 5 bases and J by 3 bases, leaving 14 bases between them. This CDR3 region has 15 residues. This chain's CDR3 is CASSPTWAFNQPQHF. In DNA, the CDR3 is TGTGCCAGCAGTCCTACATGGGCGTTCAATCAGCCCCAGCATTTT.

The CDR3 protein is CASSLTAGEKLFF. CDR3 DNA: TGTGCCAGCAGCTTAACGGCGGGGGAAAAACTGTTTTTT. The V and J genes are TRBV7-9 and TRBJ1-4; D uncertain. Between the trimmed V and J ends, which lost 2 bases and 8 bases, there was a span of 9 bases. The CDR3 sequence is 13 residues long. Germline V gives CDR1 SEHNR, CDR2 FQNEAQ (reference sequence).

The rearrangement uses TRBV30 and TRBJ2-1, with 8 nucleotides matching TRBD1. The V gene's germline CDR1 is GTSNPN and CDR2 SVGIG (reference sequence). There are 15 residues in the CDR3. V gave up 2 bases and J gave up 5 bases; unmatched junction bases: 8. The CDR3 reads CAWSPGQGIHNEQFF. The CDR3, as DNA: TGTGCCTGGAGTCCCGGACAGGGTATCCACAATGAGCAGTTCTTC.

This clone was observed a handful of times. The chain couples TRBV6-1 to TRBJ1-5, with D possibly matching TRBD1 (5 bases). CDR3 length equals 15 residues. CDR1 MNHNS and CDR2 SASEGT come from the germline V gene. V lost 2 bases and J 0 bases, leaving 8 bases between the germline ends. This CDR3 is CASSEWGISNQPQHF. The CDR3 coding sequence is TGTGCCAGCAGTGAATGGGGGATTAGCAATCAGCCCCAGCATTTT.

This chain joins TRBV4-1 and TRBJ2-7, with D perhaps matching TRBD1 (6 bases). This CDR3 region has 15 residues. Germline CDR1 MGHRA, CDR2 YSYEKL. V was clipped by 0 bases and J by 3 bases, with 12 bases between them. The CDR3 reads CASSQEPTGIYEQYF. DNA of the CDR3: TGCGCCAGCAGCCAAGAACCCACAGGGATCTACGAGCAGTACTTC.

This clone came up once. This chain connects TRBV7-9 to TRBJ2-1, with 7 bases aligning to TRBD2. The CDR3 has 14 residues. The J segment lost 7 bases and the V segment lost 6 bases, leaving 9 bases of the junction unmatched. Germline CDR1 reads SEHNR; CDR2 reads FQNEAQ (reference sequence). In DNA form, the CDR3 reads TGTGCCAGCAGTTCCCCCGGGGAGGGGAATGAGCAGTTCTTC. This codes for CASSSPGEGNEQFF.

This clone was counted a few times. This sequence joins TRBV14 and TRBJ1-1, with unresolved D. The length of the CDR3 is 11 residues. V lost 5 bases and J 9 bases, leaving 10 bases between the germline ends. Germline CDR1 reads SGHDN; CDR2 reads FVKESK. CDR3 sequence: CASSEGLKAFF. CDR3 in DNA: TGTGCCAGCAGCGAAGGACTGAAAGCTTTCTTT.

This chain joins TRBV27 and TRBJ2-7; D tentatively reads TRBD1 or TRBD2 (5 bases each). In germline, CDR1 is MNHEY, CDR2 SMNVEV (reference sequence). Trimming took 5 bases from V and 2 from J, leaving 10 bases between them. The CDR3 is made up of 13 amino acids. CDR3 bases: TGTGCCAGCAGTCTGGGACGTCCCTACGAGCAGTACTTC. Residues: CASSLGRPYEQYF.

V and J are TRBV5-4 and TRBJ1-1, with 7 bases lining up with TRBD1. This CDR3 spans 13 amino acids. Germline CDR1 SGHNT, CDR2 YYREEE (reference sequence). With V trimmed by 0 bases and J by 7 bases, 3 bases remained unmatched. The CDR3 region is CASSLVGTDEAFF. In DNA, the CDR3 is TGTGCCAGCAGCTTGGTCGGGACAGATGAAGCTTTCTTT.

This chain uses TRBV6-5 with TRBJ2-2; D tentatively reads TRBD1 or TRBD2 (6 bases each). Per the germline V gene, CDR1 is MNHEY and CDR2 is SVGAGI. V lost 4 bases, J lost 5 bases, and 14 bases lay in between. This CDR3 contains 15 residues. CDR3 loop: CASSLVGGGTGELFF. Here the CDR3 DNA reads TGTGCCAGCAGTTTAGTCGGGGGCGGGACCGGGGAGCTGTTTTTT.

This CDR3 reads CSVAGTGEETQYF. In nucleotides, the CDR3 is TGCAGCGTTGCCGGGACAGGGGAGGAGACCCAGTACTTC. The chain is built from TRBV29-1 and TRBJ2-5; 10 nucleotides line up with TRBD1. Losses at the gene ends were 4 bases for V and 5 bases for J; bases not matched to a gene: 4. CDR1 is SQVTM and CDR2 is ANQGSEA in the germline V gene. The CDR3 is 13 residues long.

The chain combines TRBV7-8 with TRBJ2-1, with 11 bases aligning to TRBD2. V was clipped by 4 bases and J by 4 bases; unmatched bases: 3. Germline-derived CDR1 and CDR2 are SGHVS and FQNEAQ. The CDR3 consists of 15 residues. The CDR3 spells CASSSGLAEYNEQFF. The CDR3 DNA follows: TGTGCCAGCAGCTCGGGACTAGCGGAATACAATGAGCAGTTCTTC. Filled out from reference TRBV7-8 and TRBJ2-1, the complete variable domain reads GAGVSQSPRYKVAKRGQDVALRCDPISGHVSLFWYQQALGQGPEFLTYFQNEAQLDKSGLPSDRFFAERPEGSVSTLKIQRTQQEDSAVYLCASSSGLAEYNEQFFGPGTRLTVL.

The V gene is TRBV25-1, the J gene TRBJ1-1, with D possibly TRBD1 on 5 matching bases. Trimming shortened V by 0 bases and J by 7 bases, and 21 bases separated the two germline ends. Germline CDR1 MGHDK, CDR2 SYGVNS. This CDR3 is 17 amino acids long. CDR3 coding DNA: TGTGCCAGCAGTGAATATAAGGATGGTGGCCAGGGAATTGAAGCTTTCTTT. This encodes CASSEYKDGGQGIEAFF.

V usage is TRBV10-3 and J usage is TRBJ1-2; possibly TRBD1 for D (5 bases). The V end lost 4 bases, the J end lost 4 bases, and 13 bases lay between the germline ends. This CDR3 is built from 14 residues. In germline, CDR1 is ENHRY, CDR2 SYGVKD. For the CDR3, the DNA is TGTGCCATCAGTGTGGCAGGGCTTGGCTATGGCTACACCTTC. This encodes CAISVAGLGYGYTF.

The chain couples TRBV19 to TRBJ2-3, with 9 bases fitting TRBD2. V was pared by 3 bases and J by 2 bases, with 3 bases of the junction left unmatched. The CDR3 is 15 residues long. Per germline, CDR1 LNHDA and CDR2 SQIVND (reference sequence). CDR3: CASSMSGGNTDTQYF. The CDR3 DNA sequence: TGTGCCAGTAGTATGAGCGGGGGGAACACAGATACGCAGTATTTT.

The rearrangement links TRBV5-1 to TRBJ2-7; 7 bases are shared with TRBD2. CDR1 and CDR2 (germline): SGHRS, YFSETQ. This CDR3 spans 13 amino acids. V was clipped by 7 bases and J by 6 bases; unmatched bases: 10. CDR3 sequence (DNA): TGCGCCAGCCGAGGACTAGTACGGGGCGAGCAGTACTTC. This codes for CASRGLVRGEQYF.

The V call is TRBV20-1, the J call TRBJ1-1; D not certain. Germline assignment: CDR1 DFQATT and CDR2 SNEGSKA (reference sequence). V was pared by 3 bases and J by 6 bases, with 8 bases between. This CDR3 has 11 residues. The CDR3: CSASQVAEAFF. The CDR3 DNA follows: TGCAGTGCTAGTCAGGTGGCTGAAGCTTTCTTT.